This TCR beta chain appears in the sequencing data of a study of blood T cells in healthy people across ages (dated by TCRdb to the mid-2010s). A note on the overall study: In model experiments, template switching captured roughly one uniquely barcoded TCR beta cDNA molecule for every two T cells. Age-related changes in TCR beta repertoire diversity were measured in the study by deep sequencing normalized with unique cDNA molecular identifiers. The donors were split into four age groups: young (average 16 years), middle-aged (nearly 40), aged (approximately 59) and long-lived (over 80). To avoid experimental bias, donors of different ages were distributed randomly across sequencing lanes. Two additional independent replicas of 1 million unique cDNA reads from the same blood draw were analyzed for two donors (one aged 18 to 30 and one aged 80 or older). Findings and caveats that apply to the study as a whole: Estimates of total diversity from one million sequenced T cells were regarded as lower bounds and underestimates. Since profiling was done on bulk unsorted PBMCs, naive and antigen-experienced compartments could not be conclusively compared. As age increased, observed TCR beta diversity per million T cells dropped in a roughly linear way, and a significant reduction was already evident by age 40. The long-lived group showed more naive CD4+ T cells, fewer expanded clones and increased TCR diversity than the aged group, suggesting age selection. The percentage of naive T cells measured by flow cytometry correlated strongly with observed TCR beta diversity. Because donor CMV infection status was unknown, age-related changes in expanded clonotypes were potentially confounded.

In regard to this clonotype: Its antigen is not yet known. No quality values exist for individual bases; no much larger clone is one base distant.

The CDR3 contains 17 residues, cysteine and phenylalanine counted. The sequence is cut down to CDR3 DNA, 51 bases in frame from base 1. Per the germline V gene, MNHEY is the CDR1 and SVGEGT is the CDR2. The trim is 4 bases for V and 0 bases for J, with a gap of 18 bases between the germline ends. Systemically healthy Caucasian individuals from Russia, some 36 in total and aged roughly 6 to 95 years, were included as donors. Each donor gave 8 to 10 milliliters of peripheral blood, collected into EDTA-treated Vacutainer tubes. PBMCs were isolated by Ficoll-Paque density-gradient centrifugation, with at least 6 million obtained per sample. Total RNA, at least 6 micrograms per sample, was extracted from PBMCs with Trizol reagent. Naive CD45RAhigh/CD27high T cell percentages were measured by flow cytometry on a PBMC aliquot from every donor. The method behind the library was 5' RACE. The sequencer was an Illumina HiSeq 2500. A second PCR of roughly 6 to 11 cycles was run with a J-beta primer mix and a sample-barcoded 5' primer. A template-switch 5' adaptor carrying 12 random nucleotides introduced a unique molecular identifier onto each TCR beta cDNA molecule. At least 3 million CDR3-containing paired-end reads were obtained from each sample. All of the RNA was converted into first-strand cDNA using the Mint cDNA synthesis kit, with a TRBC-specific oligonucleotide serving as the primer. Following uracil-DNA glycosylase treatment, all cDNA underwent a first 18-cycle PCR with the universal primers M1SS and BC2_uni_R. Turning to the authors' computational methods: For normalization, 1 million high-quality reads were randomly selected from each sample, with every read carrying a distinct molecular identifier. Instead of being binned into consensus sequences, reads that shared molecular identifiers were thrown out. MiTCR, run with a Q25 quality threshold and the strictest error-elimination algorithm, handled CDR3 identification, clonotype clustering and error correction. A nonparametric unseen species model with Euler transformation was used to estimate a lower bound on total TCR beta diversity. TCRdb reworked the public reads: Q25 trimming with fastp, MiXCR clone assembly, productive beta chains retained. Under each unique CDR3 protein, matching rows form one entry showing the most common genes and DNA. TCRdb, rather than the study authors, made the V and J calls. The sample table holds about 1.8 million distinct CDR3 sequences, of which around 48% were seen once. In total, the top ten clones hold over 2% of the sample.

The chain employs TRBV6-2 or TRBV6-3 and TRBJ1-2; 5 matching bases give a weak D call of TRBD1. This receptor was taken from a woman aged 40 to 50 in good health. Sequenced material: blood. In nucleotides, the sequence is TGTGCCAGCAGTTCAAATATAGTGGGACCTTCTAACTATGGCTACACCTTC. This gives the protein CASSSNIVGPSNYGYTF.